The 20 T cell receptor beta chains presented below share a single source sample, sequenced in a study of radiation and T cells in renal cell carcinoma. The table came from immunoSEQ multiplex PCR; TCRdb's copy has only in-frame clones and leaves some out. The sample yields about 140,000 clones, approximately 87% seen once. The time point was: baseline pretreatment blood. The treatment: 15 Gy SBRT to primary tumor, nephrectomy 4 weeks later. This material consisted of blood, taken from a patient whose treatment included radiotherapy and nephrectomy. These receptors were collected from a woman aged 45 to 65 with renal cell carcinoma.

The chain is built from TRBV5-4 and TRBJ2-5; D is ambiguous. The CDR3 contains 15 residues. Trimming removed 5 bases at V and 2 bases at J, with 16 bases between. Germline CDR1 is SGHNT and CDR2 is YYREEE (reference sequence). CDR3 loop: CASSFTMDRQETQYF. CDR3 nucleotides: TGTGCCAGCAGTTTTACCATGGACCGACAAGAGACCCAGTACTTC.

The J gene is TRBJ2-1, the V gene TRBV7-9; a possible D gene is TRBD2 (6 bases). CDR3 length: 15 amino acids. The germline V gene encodes CDR1 SEHNR and CDR2 FQNEAQ (reference sequence). Trimming pared 5 bases from V and 3 bases from J, leaving 14 bases between. This CDR3 reads CASSAGTLNYNEQFF. CDR3 DNA: TGTGCCAGCAGCGCCGGGACTTTGAACTACAATGAGCAGTTCTTC.

The chain joins TRBV6-5 to TRBJ2-1; D possibly corresponds to TRBD1 (5 bases). This CDR3 has 13 residues. V was trimmed by 2 bases and J by 10 bases, leaving 12 bases between them. The germline CDR1 and CDR2 sequences are MNHEY and SVGAGI. The CDR3, as DNA: TGTGCCAGCAGTTACAAAGGGGTCCGAGAGCAGTTCTTC. Its translation: CASSYKGVREQFF.

This CDR3 is CAWKRDREAGELFF. The DNA of the CDR3 is TGTGCCTGGAAACGGGACAGGGAAGCCGGGGAGCTGTTTTTT. This chain links TRBV30 with TRBJ2-2; 9 nucleotides line up with TRBD1. This CDR3 is built from 14 residues. The V and J ends lost 4 bases and 6 bases, in that order; junction bases with no gene match: 6. The V gene's germline CDR1 is GTSNPN and CDR2 SVGIG (reference sequence).

There are a few counts of this clone. V and J are TRBV14 and TRBJ1-2; perhaps TRBD1 as D (5 bases). CDR3 length equals 17 residues. Germline CDR1 is SGHDN and CDR2 is FVKESK. Trimming stripped 1 base from V and 3 bases from J, with 18 bases between. The CDR3 is CASSQVGTGRVDYGYTF. In nucleotides, the CDR3 is TGTGCCAGCAGCCAAGTGGGTACAGGACGGGTCGACTATGGCTACACCTTC.

The V and J genes are TRBV5-4 and TRBJ1-1; D is perhaps TRBD1 (5 bases). This CDR3 is built from 12 residues. Trimming removed 3 bases at V and 8 bases at J, with 11 bases between. CDR1 and CDR2 from the germline V gene are SGHNT and YYREEE (reference sequence). DNA for the CDR3: TGTGCCAGCAGCTGGGGGGTAGGGGAAGCTTTCTTT. Encoded protein: CASSWGVGEAFF.

The V gene is TRBV7-2, the J gene TRBJ2-7; D perhaps matches TRBD1 (5 bases). Germline-derived CDR1 and CDR2 are SGHTA and FQGNSA. This CDR3 spans 14 amino acids. The ends were cut back, 3 bases at V and 5 bases at J, with 14 bases in the middle. CDR3: CASSLSPGLHEQYF. The CDR3 DNA sequence: TGTGCCAGCAGCTTGAGTCCAGGGTTACACGAGCAGTACTTC.

The chain joins TRBV5-1 to TRBJ2-3, with 7 bases matching TRBD1. The CDR3 has 17 residues. Germline-derived CDR1 and CDR2 are SGHRS and YFSETQ. The V gene end was trimmed by 0 bases and the J gene end by 4 bases; junction bases not matched to a gene: 11. For the CDR3, the DNA is TGCGCCAGCAGCTTGGCCGTATCCGACAGGGCGTCAGATACGCAGTATTTT. Translating it yields CASSLAVSDRASDTQYF.

V is TRBV4-1 and J is TRBJ2-7; D unclear. In germline, CDR1 is MGHRA, CDR2 YSYEKL. V lost 4 bases and J lost 5, with 6 bases in between. The CDR3 length is 11 residues. As DNA, the CDR3 is TGCGCCAGCAGCCGAGGAAACGAGCAGTACTTC. Translation gives CASSRGNEQYF.

Only a few counts were recorded for this clone. This same CDR3 is encoded by further DNA sequences in the sample. The CDR3 loop reads CASSVGGRTEAFF. CDR3 bases: TGTGCCAGCAGCGTAGGAGGACGTACTGAAGCTTTCTTT. The V gene is TRBV9, the J gene TRBJ1-1; D ambiguous. Germline assignment: CDR1 SGDLS and CDR2 YYNGEE. V was clipped by 0 bases and J by 5 bases, with 8 bases between them. The CDR3 runs to 13 residues.

The CDR3 DNA follows: TGTGCCAGCAGTTGGCAGGGGTGGAGGAACACTGAAGCTTTCTTT. This gives the protein CASSWQGWRNTEAFF. The V and J genes are TRBV6-5 and TRBJ1-1; D possibly corresponds to TRBD1 (6 bases). Between the trimmed V and J ends, which lost 4 bases and 1 base, there was a span of 13 bases. Germline V lookup: CDR1 MNHEY, CDR2 SVGAGI. This CDR3 spans 15 amino acids.

The chain recombines TRBV5-1 with TRBJ2-2; D might be TRBD1 (5 bases). Trimming shortened V by 0 bases and J by 6 bases, and 9 bases separated the two germline ends. The CDR3 length is 14 residues. Germline CDR1 SGHRS, CDR2 YFSETQ. CDR3 in amino acids: CASSLGQGPGELFF. CDR3 coding DNA: TGCGCCAGCAGCTTGGGGCAGGGTCCCGGGGAGCTGTTTTTT.

The chain joins TRBV7-9 to TRBJ2-7, with D perhaps TRBD1 (5 bases). V lost 3 bases to trimming and J lost 2 bases, with 11 bases between them. The CDR3 sequence is 14 residues long. Germline V gene sequence: CDR1 SEHNR, CDR2 FQNEAQ (reference sequence). CDR3 in DNA: TGTGCCAGCAGCTTCGTAGGGGTCGCCTACGAGCAGTACTTC. This encodes CASSFVGVAYEQYF.

V gene TRBV30 combines with J gene TRBJ1-2; no firm D call. V shed 0 bases and J shed 8 bases, with 16 bases lying between them. Germline loops: CDR1 GTSNPN, CDR2 SVGIG (reference sequence). This CDR3 contains 14 residues. The CDR3: CAWSVGNGRSGYTF. The CDR3, as DNA: TGTGCCTGGAGTGTTGGGAATGGCCGGTCCGGCTACACCTTC. The full variable domain, its missing parts supplied by reference TRBV30 and TRBJ1-2, is SQTIHQWPATLVQPVGSPLSLECTVEGTSNPNLYWYRQAAGRGLQLLFYSVGIGQISSEVPQNLSASRPQDRQFILSSKKLLLSDSGFYLCAWSVGNGRSGYTFGSGTRLTVV.

This clone appeared a few times. The chain recombines TRBV10-2 with TRBJ1-5; D might be TRBD1 (5 bases). This CDR3 is built from 13 residues. Germline loops: CDR1 WSHSY, CDR2 SAAADI. Trimming cost V 2 bases and J 10 bases, with 12 bases left between them. The CDR3 sequence is CASSEGGDRPQHF. The CDR3 DNA sequence: TGCGCCAGCAGTGAGGGAGGGGATCGCCCCCAGCATTTT.

This clone was picked up a small number of times. The chain recombines TRBV7-2 with TRBJ1-1; D not certain. The CDR3 has 12 residues. From germline, CDR1 is SGHTA and CDR2 FQGNSA. V was cut by 1 base and J by 0 bases, with 0 bases left in between. The CDR3 DNA is TGTGCCAGCAGCTTAGTGAACACTGAAGCTTTCTTT. Translation gives CASSLVNTEAFF.

The chain's CDR3 is CASTLQGPGETQYF. The CDR3 bases are TGTGCCAGCACCCTACAGGGGCCAGGGGAGACCCAGTACTTC. The J gene is TRBJ2-5, the V gene TRBV6-5; 7 nucleotides match TRBD1. The junction had 10 bases not matched to a gene; V was cut back by 7 bases and J by 5 bases. This CDR3 comprises 14 residues. Germline CDR1 and CDR2: MNHEY and SVGAGI.

The chain carries TRBV7-2 and TRBJ2-7, with TRBD2 matching 13 bases. This CDR3 spans 17 amino acids. CDR1 and CDR2 (germline): SGHTA, FQGNSA. J was trimmed by 3 bases and V by 1 base; bases with no gene match: 6. The DNA for the CDR3 is TGTGCCAGCAGCTTAGACGATGGACTAGCGGGGGACTACGAGCAGTACTTC. This translates into CASSLDDGLAGDYEQYF.

This chain connects TRBV10-1 to TRBJ1-2, with no clear D. Germline assignment: CDR1 WNHNN and CDR2 SYGVQD (reference sequence). This CDR3 contains 16 residues. CDR3 DNA sequence: TGCGTCCCCGAGAGGGTGAGCTTAGCCCCGAACTATGGCTACACCTTC. This encodes CVPERVSLAPNYGYTF.

J is TRBJ1-2 and V is TRBV30; no clear D. The germline V and J ends were trimmed by 2 bases and 3 bases, with 10 bases remaining between them. Germline V gives CDR1 GTSNPN, CDR2 SVGIG (reference sequence). The CDR3 length is 13 residues. The CDR3: CAWSLALYYGYTF. The CDR3 coding sequence is TGTGCCTGGAGTCTAGCTTTATACTATGGCTACACCTTC.